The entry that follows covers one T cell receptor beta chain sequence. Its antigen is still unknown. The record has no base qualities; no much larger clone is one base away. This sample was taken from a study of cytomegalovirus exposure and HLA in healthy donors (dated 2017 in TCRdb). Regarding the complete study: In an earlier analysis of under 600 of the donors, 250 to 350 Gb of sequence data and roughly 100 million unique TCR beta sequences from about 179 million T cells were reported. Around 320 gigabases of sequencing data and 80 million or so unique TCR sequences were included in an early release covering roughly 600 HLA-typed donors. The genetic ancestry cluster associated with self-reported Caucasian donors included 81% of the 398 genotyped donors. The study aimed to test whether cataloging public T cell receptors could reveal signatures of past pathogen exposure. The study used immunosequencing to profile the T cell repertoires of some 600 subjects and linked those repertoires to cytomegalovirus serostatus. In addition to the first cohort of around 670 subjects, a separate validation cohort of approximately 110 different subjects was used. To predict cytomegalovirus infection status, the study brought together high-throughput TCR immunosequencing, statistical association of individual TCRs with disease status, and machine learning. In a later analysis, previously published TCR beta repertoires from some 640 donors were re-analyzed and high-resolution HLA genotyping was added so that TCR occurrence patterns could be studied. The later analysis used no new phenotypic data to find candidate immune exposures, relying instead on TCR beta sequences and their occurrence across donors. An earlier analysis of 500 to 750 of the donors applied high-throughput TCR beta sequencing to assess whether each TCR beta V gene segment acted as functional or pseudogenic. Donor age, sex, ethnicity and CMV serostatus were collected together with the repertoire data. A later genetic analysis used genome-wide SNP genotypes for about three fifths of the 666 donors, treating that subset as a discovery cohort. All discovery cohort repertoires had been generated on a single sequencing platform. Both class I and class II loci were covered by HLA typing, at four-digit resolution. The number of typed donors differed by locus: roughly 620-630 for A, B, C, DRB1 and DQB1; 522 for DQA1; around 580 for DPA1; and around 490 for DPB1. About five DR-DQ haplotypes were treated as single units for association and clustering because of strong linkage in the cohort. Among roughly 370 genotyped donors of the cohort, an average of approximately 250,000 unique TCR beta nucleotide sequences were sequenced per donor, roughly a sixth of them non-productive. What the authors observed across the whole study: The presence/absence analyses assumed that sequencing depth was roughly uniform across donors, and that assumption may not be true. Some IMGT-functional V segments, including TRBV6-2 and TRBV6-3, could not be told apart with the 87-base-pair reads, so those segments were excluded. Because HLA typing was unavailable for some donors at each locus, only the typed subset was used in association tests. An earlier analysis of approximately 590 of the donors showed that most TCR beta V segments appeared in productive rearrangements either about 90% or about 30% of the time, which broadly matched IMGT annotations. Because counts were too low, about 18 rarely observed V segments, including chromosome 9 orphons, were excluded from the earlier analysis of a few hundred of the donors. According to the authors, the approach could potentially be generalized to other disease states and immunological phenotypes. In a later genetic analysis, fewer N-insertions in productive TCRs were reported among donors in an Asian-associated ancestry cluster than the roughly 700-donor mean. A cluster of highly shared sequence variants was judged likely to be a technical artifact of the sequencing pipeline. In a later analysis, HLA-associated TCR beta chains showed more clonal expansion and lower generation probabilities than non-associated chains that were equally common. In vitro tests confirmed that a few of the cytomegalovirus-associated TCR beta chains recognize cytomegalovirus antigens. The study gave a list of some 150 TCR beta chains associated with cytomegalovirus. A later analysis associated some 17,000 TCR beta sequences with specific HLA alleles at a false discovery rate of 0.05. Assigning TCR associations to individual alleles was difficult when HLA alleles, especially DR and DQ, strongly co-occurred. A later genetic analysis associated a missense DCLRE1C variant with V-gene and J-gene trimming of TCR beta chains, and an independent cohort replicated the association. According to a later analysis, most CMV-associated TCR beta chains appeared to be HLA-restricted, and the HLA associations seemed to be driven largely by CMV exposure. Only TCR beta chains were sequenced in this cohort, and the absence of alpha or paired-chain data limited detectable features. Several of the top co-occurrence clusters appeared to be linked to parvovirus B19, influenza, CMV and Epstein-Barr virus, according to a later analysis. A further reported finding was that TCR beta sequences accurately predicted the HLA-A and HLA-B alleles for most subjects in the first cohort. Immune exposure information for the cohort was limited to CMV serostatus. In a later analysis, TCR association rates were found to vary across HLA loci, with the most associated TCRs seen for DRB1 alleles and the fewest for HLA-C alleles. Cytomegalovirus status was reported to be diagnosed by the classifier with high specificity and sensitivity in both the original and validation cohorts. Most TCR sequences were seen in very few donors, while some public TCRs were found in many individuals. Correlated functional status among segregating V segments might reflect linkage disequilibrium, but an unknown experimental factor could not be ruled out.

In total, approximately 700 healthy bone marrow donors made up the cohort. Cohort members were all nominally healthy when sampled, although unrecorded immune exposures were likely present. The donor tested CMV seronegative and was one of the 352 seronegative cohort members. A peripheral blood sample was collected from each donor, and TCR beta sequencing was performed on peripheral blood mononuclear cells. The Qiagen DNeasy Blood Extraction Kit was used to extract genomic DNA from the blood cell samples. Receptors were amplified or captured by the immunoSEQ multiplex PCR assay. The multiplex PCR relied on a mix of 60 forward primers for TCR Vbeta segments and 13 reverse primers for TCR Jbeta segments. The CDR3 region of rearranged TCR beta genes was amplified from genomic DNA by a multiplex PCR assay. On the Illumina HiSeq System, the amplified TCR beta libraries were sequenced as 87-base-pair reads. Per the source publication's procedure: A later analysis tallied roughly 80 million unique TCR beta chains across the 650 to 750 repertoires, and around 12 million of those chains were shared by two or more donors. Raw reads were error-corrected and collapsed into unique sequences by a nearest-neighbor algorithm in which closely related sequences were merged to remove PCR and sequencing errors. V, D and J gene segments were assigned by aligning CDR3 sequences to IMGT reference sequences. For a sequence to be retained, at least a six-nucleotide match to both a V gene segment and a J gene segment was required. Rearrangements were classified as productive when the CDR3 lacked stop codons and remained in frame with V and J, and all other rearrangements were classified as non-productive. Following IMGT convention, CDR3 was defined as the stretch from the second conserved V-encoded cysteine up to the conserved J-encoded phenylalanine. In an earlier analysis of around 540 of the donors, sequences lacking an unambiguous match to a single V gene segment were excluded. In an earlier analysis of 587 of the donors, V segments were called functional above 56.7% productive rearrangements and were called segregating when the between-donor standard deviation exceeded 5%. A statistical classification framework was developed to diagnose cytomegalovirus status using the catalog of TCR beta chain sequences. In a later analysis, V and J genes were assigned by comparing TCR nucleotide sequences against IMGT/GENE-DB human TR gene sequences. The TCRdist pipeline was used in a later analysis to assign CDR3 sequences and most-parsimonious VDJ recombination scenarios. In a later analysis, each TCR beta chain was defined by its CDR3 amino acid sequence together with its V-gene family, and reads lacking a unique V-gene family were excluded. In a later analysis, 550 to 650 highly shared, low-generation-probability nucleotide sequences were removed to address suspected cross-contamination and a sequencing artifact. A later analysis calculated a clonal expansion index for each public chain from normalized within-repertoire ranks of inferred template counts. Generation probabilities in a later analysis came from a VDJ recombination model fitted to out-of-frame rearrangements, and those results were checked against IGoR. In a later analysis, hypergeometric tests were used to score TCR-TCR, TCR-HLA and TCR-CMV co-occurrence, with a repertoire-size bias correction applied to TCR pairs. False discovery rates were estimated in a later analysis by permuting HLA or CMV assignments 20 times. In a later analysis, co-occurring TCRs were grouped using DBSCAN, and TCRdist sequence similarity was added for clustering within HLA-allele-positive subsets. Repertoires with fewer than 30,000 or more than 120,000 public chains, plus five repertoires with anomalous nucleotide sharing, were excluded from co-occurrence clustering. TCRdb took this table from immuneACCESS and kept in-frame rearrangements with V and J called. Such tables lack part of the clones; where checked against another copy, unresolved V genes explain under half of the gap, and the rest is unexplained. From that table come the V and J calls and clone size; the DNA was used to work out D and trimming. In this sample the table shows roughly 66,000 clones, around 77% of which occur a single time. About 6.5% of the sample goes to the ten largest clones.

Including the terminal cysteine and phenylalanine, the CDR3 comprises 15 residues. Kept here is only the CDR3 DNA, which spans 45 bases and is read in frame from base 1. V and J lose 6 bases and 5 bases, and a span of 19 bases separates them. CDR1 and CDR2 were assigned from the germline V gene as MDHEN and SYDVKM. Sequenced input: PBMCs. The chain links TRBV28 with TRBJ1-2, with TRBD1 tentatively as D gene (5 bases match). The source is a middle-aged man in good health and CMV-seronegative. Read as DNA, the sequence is TGTGCCAGCAGGACCGAGGGAGGGGAGCGGTATGGCTACACCTTC. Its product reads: CASRTEGGERYGYTF.